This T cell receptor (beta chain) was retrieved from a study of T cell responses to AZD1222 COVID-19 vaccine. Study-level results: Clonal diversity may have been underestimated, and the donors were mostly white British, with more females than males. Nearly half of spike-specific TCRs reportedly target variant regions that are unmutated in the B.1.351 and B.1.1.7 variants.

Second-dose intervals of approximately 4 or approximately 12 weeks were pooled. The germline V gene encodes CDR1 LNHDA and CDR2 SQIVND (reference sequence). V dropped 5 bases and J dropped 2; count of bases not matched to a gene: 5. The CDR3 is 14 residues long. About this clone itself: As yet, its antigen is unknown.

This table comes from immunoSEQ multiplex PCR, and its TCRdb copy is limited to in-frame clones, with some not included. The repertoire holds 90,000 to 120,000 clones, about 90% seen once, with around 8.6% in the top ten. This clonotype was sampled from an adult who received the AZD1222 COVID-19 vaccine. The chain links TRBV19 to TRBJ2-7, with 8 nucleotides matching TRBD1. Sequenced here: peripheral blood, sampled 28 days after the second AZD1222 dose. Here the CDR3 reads CASSLGQGPYEQYF. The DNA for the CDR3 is TGTGCCAGTAGTCTCGGACAGGGTCCCTACGAGCAGTACTTC.